The 30 T cell receptor beta chains below were found in one sample sequenced in a study of cytomegalovirus exposure and HLA in healthy donors (dated by TCRdb to the late 2010s). Library construction relied on the immunoSEQ multiplex PCR assay. TCRdb retrieved this table from immuneACCESS and kept in-frame rearrangements only. Not all clones are present; in checked studies, unresolved V genes account for under half, and no reason is known for the remainder. The sample table contains 250,000 or so clones; only one count was recorded for more than 85% of them. The biggest ten clones account for approximately 12% of the sample. Sequencing was done on a sample of PBMCs. The receptors were sampled from a man in his late teens or twenties in good health and CMV-seropositive.

V is TRBV29-1 and J is TRBJ2-1, with TRBD1 matching 8 bases. The CDR3 length is 13 residues. The ends lost 1 base at V and 9 bases at J; junction bases unmatched: 5. Germline V gene data show CDR1 as SQVTM and CDR2 as ANQGSEA. For the CDR3, the DNA is TGCAGCGTTGAAGGGACAGGGCGGGGTGAGCAGTTCTTC. It codes for CSVEGTGRGEQFF.

The V gene is TRBV29-1, the J gene TRBJ1-4, with D perhaps matching TRBD1 (6 bases). Trimming pared 7 bases from V and 8 bases from J, leaving 23 bases between. From germline, CDR1 is SQVTM and CDR2 ANQGSEA. This CDR3 has 15 residues. The CDR3 DNA follows: TGCAGCGCTGGGGGGGGCAACGAGGTGGAGGAAAAACTGTTTTTT. Translating it yields CSAGGGNEVEEKLFF.

This clone appeared a single time. The chain recombines TRBV2 with TRBJ1-3; tentative D call: TRBD1 (5 bases). With 5 bases removed from V and 4 bases from J, the gap between germline ends came to 12 bases. Germline loops: CDR1 SNHLY, CDR2 FYNNEI. The CDR3 totals 14 residues. CDR3 loop: CASSLTEIGNTIYF. CDR3 nucleotide sequence: TGTGCCAGCAGTTTGACAGAGATCGGAAACACCATATATTTT.

V gene TRBV7-8 combines with J gene TRBJ2-7; D uncertain. V was shortened by 2 bases and J by 7 bases, with 9 bases between the two germline ends. CDR1 SGHVS and CDR2 FQNEAQ come from the germline V gene. The CDR3 consists of 12 residues. This chain's CDR3 is CASSLFGEEQYF. Here the CDR3 DNA reads TGTGCCAGCAGCTTATTTGGAGAAGAGCAGTACTTC. The complete variable domain, with remaining parts taken from reference TRBV7-8 and TRBJ2-7, reads GAGVSQSPRYKVAKRGQDVALRCDPISGHVSLFWYQQALGQGPEFLTYFQNEAQLDKSGLPSDRFFAERPEGSVSTLKIQRTQQEDSAVYLCASSLFGEEQYFGPGTRLTVT.

The rearrangement links TRBV5-1 to TRBJ2-7; 8 nucleotides agree with TRBD2. The length of the CDR3 is 15 residues. Unmatched junction bases numbered 9, after V lost 4 bases and J lost 3 bases. From germline, CDR1 is SGHRS and CDR2 YFSETQ. DNA for the CDR3: TGCGCCAGCAGCCCACTGGGACTAGGACGCTACGAGCAGTACTTC. It specifies CASSPLGLGRYEQYF. Supplemented by reference TRBV5-1 and TRBJ2-7, the full variable domain reads KAGVTQTPRYLIKTRGQQVTLSCSPISGHRSVSWYQQTPGQGLQFLFEYFSETQRNKGNFPGRFSGRQFSNSRSEMNVSTLELGDSALYLCASSPLGLGRYEQYFGPGTRLTVT.

The CDR3 DNA is TGTGCCAGCAGCTTAGGCAGCTACGAGCAGTACTTC. This codes for CASSLGSYEQYF. The chain employs TRBV7-2 and TRBJ2-7, with D hard to call. CDR1 SGHTA and CDR2 FQGNSA come from the germline V gene. The CDR3 is made up of 12 amino acids. The ends were cut back, 1 base at V and 3 bases at J, with 4 bases in the middle.

J is TRBJ2-1 and V is TRBV7-9, with a possible D match to TRBD2 (6 bases). Germline CDR1 reads SEHNR; CDR2 reads FQNEAQ (reference sequence). The CDR3 is made up of 15 amino acids. Trimming removed 8 bases from V and 0 bases from J, with 14 bases in between. CDR3: CASREGAGSYNEQFF. The DNA for the CDR3 is TGTGCCAGCCGAGAAGGAGCGGGCTCCTACAATGAGCAGTTCTTC.

Written as DNA, the CDR3 is TGTGCCAGCAGTTTAGCAGTCAGCTATGGCTACACCTTC. It specifies CASSLAVSYGYTF. The chain couples TRBV28 to TRBJ1-2; D is unclear. This CDR3 has 13 residues. Between the trimmed V and J ends, which lost 2 bases and 4 bases, there was a span of 8 bases. Germline assignment: CDR1 MDHEN and CDR2 SYDVKM.

This clone was counted at least ten times. The chain carries TRBV5-1 and TRBJ2-7; D not resolved. The germline CDR1 and CDR2 sequences are SGHRS and YFSETQ. The V end was cut by 6 bases, the J end by 7 bases, with 20 bases between. The CDR3 totals 14 residues. The CDR3: CASTLEVPGAEQYF. CDR3 DNA: TGCGCCAGCACCCTCGAAGTACCGGGCGCTGAGCAGTACTTC. The whole variable domain, filled in from reference TRBV5-1 and TRBJ2-7, reads KAGVTQTPRYLIKTRGQQVTLSCSPISGHRSVSWYQQTPGQGLQFLFEYFSETQRNKGNFPGRFSGRQFSNSRSEMNVSTLELGDSALYLCASTLEVPGAEQYFGPGTRLTVT.

This rearrangement joins TRBV27 to TRBJ2-1, with D possibly TRBD2 on 5 matching bases. Germline V gene data show CDR1 as MNHEY and CDR2 as SMNVEV (reference sequence). Trimming removed 5 bases at V and 3 bases at J, with 11 bases between. This CDR3 has 14 residues. The CDR3 DNA reads TGTGCCAGCAGTCCTAGCTTGATCTACAATGAGCAGTTCTTC. Amino acids: CASSPSLIYNEQFF.

Concerning this clone: A much larger clone differs from this one at a single base, so this may be a read error. The chain employs TRBV6-4 and TRBJ2-2; D is uncertain. CDR1 is MRHNA and CDR2 is SNTAGT in the germline V gene. This CDR3 has 13 amino acids. V was cut by 0 bases and J by 3 bases, with 2 bases left in between. The CDR3 nucleotides are TGTGCCAGCAGTGACTCGGACACCGGGGAGCTGTTTTTT. Amino acids: CASSDSDTGELFF.

The sample holds one count of this clone. This chain links TRBV6-1 with TRBJ2-7; D remains unclear. Germline V gene sequence: CDR1 MNHNS, CDR2 SASEGT. This CDR3 has 12 amino acids. Trimming removed 2 bases at V and 7 bases at J, with 9 bases between. CDR3 nucleotides: TGTGCCAGCAGTGAAAGAGACTGGGAGCAGTACTTC. It codes for CASSERDWEQYF.

The chain joins TRBV7-8 to TRBJ2-3, with 10 bases fitting TRBD2. J was trimmed by 0 bases and V by 1 base; bases with no gene match: 10. Germline CDR1 and CDR2: SGHVS and FQNEAQ. The CDR3 totals 19 residues. CDR3 residues: CASSLGHPTSGFSTDTQYF. CDR3 nucleotide sequence: TGTGCCAGCAGCTTAGGTCATCCGACTAGCGGGTTTAGCACAGATACGCAGTATTTT.

The chain has TRBV29-1 and TRBJ2-5, with a weak D call TRBD1 (5 bases). This CDR3 is built from 12 residues. Trimming stripped 6 bases from V and 4 bases from J, with 12 bases between. Germline V lookup: CDR1 SQVTM, CDR2 ANQGSEA. The CDR3: CSVETDAETQYF. The CDR3 nucleotides are TGCAGCGTCGAGACAGACGCAGAGACCCAGTACTTC.

This clone was counted a few times. This sequence joins TRBV7-9 and TRBJ2-7, with a tentative D call TRBD1 (6 bases). Germline values: CDR1 SEHNR, CDR2 FQNEAQ (reference sequence). This CDR3 is built from 13 residues. Trimming pared 7 bases from V and 5 bases from J, leaving 15 bases between. The CDR3 DNA sequence: TGTGCCAGCACCCAAACCAGGGGAAACGAGCAGTACTTC. Translating it yields CASTQTRGNEQYF.

The chain links TRBV30 to TRBJ2-1; a possible D gene is TRBD2 (6 bases). The CDR3 spans 16 residues. V was cut by 3 bases and J by 3 bases, with 18 bases left in between. Germline CDR1 reads GTSNPN; CDR2 reads SVGIG (reference sequence). CDR3 sequence (DNA): TGTGCCTGGAGCCCCTCGGGAGCGGGCCTCTACAATGAGCAGTTCTTC. Protein: CAWSPSGAGLYNEQFF.

The chain has TRBV5-1 and TRBJ2-5; 8 nucleotides agree with TRBD1. The CDR3 has 15 residues. V was pared by 1 base and J by 4 bases, with 6 bases of the junction left unmatched. Germline V gene data show CDR1 as SGHRS and CDR2 as YFSETQ. The CDR3 protein is CASSLSGQGPETQYF. CDR3 DNA: TGCGCCAGCAGCTTGAGCGGACAGGGTCCAGAGACCCAGTACTTC.

This sequence joins TRBV4-3 and TRBJ1-4; TRBD1 aligns across 8 bases. CDR1 LGHNA and CDR2 YSLEER come from the germline V gene. The CDR3 has 16 residues. J lost 6 bases, V lost 0 bases, and 6 bases had no gene match. This CDR3 is CASSQETGDGDEKLFF. In DNA, the CDR3 is TGCGCCAGCAGCCAAGAGACAGGGGATGGGGATGAAAAACTGTTTTTT.

The J gene is TRBJ2-7, the V gene TRBV15, with 9 bases matching TRBD1. Germline lookup yields CDR1 LNHNV and CDR2 YYDKDF (reference sequence). V shed 3 bases, J shed 0 bases, and the junction held 3 bases outside the gene matches. CDR3 length equals 15 residues. The CDR3 nucleotides read TGTGCCACCAGCAGGTGGACAGGGGACTCCTACGAGCAGTACTTC. Protein product: CATSRWTGDSYEQYF.

This chain joins TRBV5-4 and TRBJ1-1, with 7 bases lining up with TRBD1. The V and J ends lost 4 bases and 3 bases, in that order; junction bases with no gene match: 6. The CDR3 extends over 14 amino acids. Germline lookup yields CDR1 SGHNT and CDR2 YYREEE (reference sequence). The CDR3 reads CASSTGTEDTEAFF. The CDR3 DNA reads TGTGCCAGCAGCACCGGGACAGAAGACACTGAAGCTTTCTTT.

The chain links TRBV9 to TRBJ1-2, with TRBD1 identical over 9 bases. The V and J ends lost 1 base and 7 bases, in that order; junction bases with no gene match: 5. The V gene's germline CDR1 is SGDLS and CDR2 YYNGEE. This CDR3 region has 14 residues. The chain's CDR3 is CASSVLGQGSGYTF. CDR3 bases: TGTGCCAGCAGCGTATTGGGACAGGGAAGTGGCTACACCTTC. Using reference TRBV9 and TRBJ1-2 for the parts outside the CDR3, the full variable domain is DSGVTQTPKHLITATGQRVTLRCSPRSGDLSVYWYQQSLDQGLQFLIQYYNGEERAKGNILERFSAQQFPDLHSELNLSSLELGDSALYFCASSVLGQGSGYTFGSGTRLTVV.

V gene TRBV9 combines with J gene TRBJ2-5; 8 bases fit TRBD1. The CDR3 has 15 residues. V lost 3 bases and J lost 5; bases outside the gene matches: 9. The germline gives CDR1 SGDLS, CDR2 YYNGEE. In DNA, the CDR3 is TGTGCCAGCAGCGGCGCGACAGGGGCGGGGGAGACCCAGTACTTC. The encoded protein is CASSGATGAGETQYF.

The chain joins TRBV7-9 to TRBJ2-3; possibly TRBD2 for D (5 bases). V gave up 0 bases and J gave up 2 bases, with 12 bases separating them. The CDR3 runs to 16 residues. The germline CDR1 and CDR2 sequences are SEHNR and FQNEAQ (reference sequence). The CDR3 nucleotides are TGTGCCAGCAGCTTAGCGCAGGCAGCGGCCACAGATACGCAGTATTTT. This encodes CASSLAQAAATDTQYF. Full variable domain (remainder filled in from reference TRBV7-9 and TRBJ2-3): DTGVSQNPRHKITKRGQNVTFRCDPISEHNRLYWYRQTLGQGPEFLTYFQNEAQLEKSRLLSDRFSAERPKGSFSTLEIQRTEQGDSAMYLCASSLAQAAATDTQYFGPGTRLTVL.

The CDR3 region has the DNA TGTGCCAGCAGTTCGCCGGGACAGGGGGCGCGGTCTCCCTACGAGCAGTACTTC. Translation: CASSSPGQGARSPYEQYF. The J gene is TRBJ2-7, the V gene TRBV28; TRBD1 agrees at 12 bases. The CDR3 has 18 residues. Looked up from germline, CDR1 is MDHEN and CDR2 is SYDVKM. V trimming: 4 bases; J trimming: 2 bases; junction bases outside the gene matches: 12.

The rearrangement joins TRBV6-5 to TRBJ2-7; D gene uncertain. V lost 8 bases, J lost 7 bases, and 15 bases lay in between. The CDR3 is 12 amino acids. CDR1 is MNHEY, CDR2 SVGAGI, per germline. The CDR3 coding sequence is TGTGCCAGCGCTACTGGGGTCGCGGAGCAGTACTTC. Amino acids: CASATGVAEQYF.

This rearrangement joins TRBV5-8 to TRBJ2-7; 8 nucleotides match TRBD1. CDR1 and CDR2 from the germline V gene are SGHTS and YDEGEE. The CDR3 spans 14 residues. V was clipped by 4 bases and J by 3 bases; unmatched bases: 6. CDR3: CASSLRGQGYEQYF. CDR3 DNA: TGTGCCAGCAGCCTCCGAGGACAGGGCTACGAGCAGTACTTC. The whole variable domain, filled in from reference TRBV5-8 and TRBJ2-7, reads EAGVTQSPTHLIKTRGQQATLRCSPISGHTSVYWYQQALGLGLQFLLWYDEGEERNRGNFPPRFSGRQFPNYSSELNVNALELEDSALYLCASSLRGQGYEQYFGPGTRLTVT.

This clone turned up a few times. The V gene is TRBV19, the J gene TRBJ1-4; D gene unclear. The V gene's germline CDR1 is LNHDA and CDR2 SQIVND (reference sequence). This CDR3 is 13 amino acids long. Trimming shortened V by 3 bases and J by 4 bases, and 6 bases separated the two germline ends. The CDR3 sequence is CASSIANNEKLFF. In nucleotides, the CDR3 is TGTGCCAGTAGTATCGCCAATAATGAAAAACTGTTTTTT.

The rearrangement uses TRBV10-3 and TRBJ2-7; weak D call: TRBD2 (5 bases). The CDR3 has 10 amino acids. CDR1 is ENHRY and CDR2 is SYGVKD in the germline V gene. Trimming took 10 bases from V and 3 from J, leaving 7 bases between them. CDR3 sequence: CATRDYEQYF. The CDR3 bases are TGTGCCACCCGGGACTACGAGCAGTACTTC.

V is TRBV5-6 and J is TRBJ2-3, with TRBD1 matching 7 bases. Germline-derived CDR1 and CDR2 are SGHDT and YYEEEE. The CDR3 contains 15 residues. V was clipped by 3 bases and J by 3 bases; unmatched bases: 7. CDR3 protein: CASSWTDRETDTQYF. Here the CDR3 DNA reads TGTGCCAGCAGCTGGACCGACAGGGAGACAGATACGCAGTATTTT.

The rearrangement uses TRBV5-1 and TRBJ1-1; no reliable D call. The V gene lost 0 bases and the J gene lost 10 bases, with 10 bases spanning the gap. The CDR3 runs 12 residues. Germline CDR1 SGHRS, CDR2 YFSETQ. CDR3 sequence reads: CASSLEGPRAFF. As DNA, the CDR3 is TGCGCCAGCAGCTTGGAGGGCCCCAGAGCTTTCTTT.